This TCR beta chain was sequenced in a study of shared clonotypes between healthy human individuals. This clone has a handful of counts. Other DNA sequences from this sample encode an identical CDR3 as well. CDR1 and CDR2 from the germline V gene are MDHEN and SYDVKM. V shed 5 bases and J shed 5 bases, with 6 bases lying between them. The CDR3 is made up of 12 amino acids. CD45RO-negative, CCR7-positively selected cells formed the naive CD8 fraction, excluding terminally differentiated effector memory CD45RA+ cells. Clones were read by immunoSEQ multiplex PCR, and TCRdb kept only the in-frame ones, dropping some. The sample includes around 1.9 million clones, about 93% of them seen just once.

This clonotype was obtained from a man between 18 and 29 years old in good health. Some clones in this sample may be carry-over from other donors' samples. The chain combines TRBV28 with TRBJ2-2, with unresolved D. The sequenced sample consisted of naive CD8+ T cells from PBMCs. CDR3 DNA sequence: TGTGCCAGCAGTCGGTATACCGGGGAGCTGTTTTTT. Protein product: CASSRYTGELFF.